The subject of this entry is one T cell receptor beta chain. This CDR3 is 16 amino acids long. Germline assignment: CDR1 SGHTA and CDR2 FQGTGA. Trimming removed 5 bases at V and 5 bases at J, with 21 bases between. This specimen comes from a study of blood T cell repertoires in COVID-19. Study-level background: Both acute and convalescent COVID-19 samples were obtained from the United States, Italy and Spain. PBMCs, B-cell-depleted T cells, or T cells provided the cDNA or gDNA that made up the material.

In the original analysis: Using reference gene primer amplification, nucleated cell counts were estimated. The data were produced by immunoSEQ multiplex PCR, yet TCRdb's version contains in-frame clones alone and is incomplete. The V and J calls and clone size come from that table; D and trimming were worked out from the DNA. Of under 200,000 clones detected, over 80% appear once; the ten largest clones hold 2.5% to 3.5%. The TCR was taken from a woman aged 55 to 70 with acute or convalescent COVID-19. V gene TRBV7-3 combines with J gene TRBJ1-2, with a weak D call TRBD1 (6 bases). Sequencing was done on a sample of peripheral blood. The CDR3 DNA reads TGTGCCAGCAGCCGGTATGCAGGGGACACAATATATGGCTACACCTTC. It is translated as CASSRYAGDTIYGYTF.